These T cell receptor beta chains were read from a single sample in a study of blood T cell repertoires in COVID-19. The assay was immunoSEQ multiplex PCR, and TCRdb's table has in-frame clones only and misses some. The sample includes roughly 150,000 clones, 65% to 85% of them seen just once. Material: PBMCs or T cells enriched from blood (not recorded which). These receptors came from a man aged 65 to 79 who had been exposed to COVID-19. The CDR3 runs from the conserved cysteine through the conserved F or W. Each record gives: D gene, clone size, V gene, J gene, CDR3 DNA, CDR3 protein. The D gene is left open where the match is weak. Not all rows give a size; the values are once, few, many and, for expanded clones, a class.

D: TRBD2
size: .
V: TRBV11-2
J: TRBJ2-3
DNA: TGTGCCAGCAGCTTAGTTGGGAGGGTTAGCGGGGCAGATACGCAGTATTTT
CDR3: CASSLVGRVSGADTQYF

D: .
size: .
V: TRBV10-2
J: TRBJ2-7
DNA: TGCGCCAGCAGTGAAGCTCAGGGGCTGTCCTACGAGCAGTACTTC
CDR3: CASSEAQGLSYEQYF

D: TRBD1
size: few
V: TRBV7-2
J: TRBJ1-5
DNA: TGTGCCAGCAGCTCCGGACAGGCCTGGTGGCCCCAGCATTTT
CDR3: CASSSGQAWWPQHF

D: .
size: .
V: TRBV28
J: TRBJ1-2
DNA: TGTGCCAGCTACCAGGGTCTAGCTAACTATGGCTACACCTTC
CDR3: CASYQGLANYGYTF

D: TRBD1
size: .
V: TRBV14
J: TRBJ2-1
DNA: TGTGCCAGCAGCCAGGGACAGGACCTGTCCTACAATGAGCAGTTCTTC
CDR3: CASSQGQDLSYNEQFF

D: TRBD2
size: .
V: TRBV15
J: TRBJ2-5
DNA: TGTGCCACCAGCAGAGAGGGACTACCTCGGGAGACCCAGTACTTC
CDR3: CATSREGLPRETQYF

D: TRBD1
size: .
V: TRBV14
J: TRBJ1-1
DNA: TGTGCCAGCAGCCAAGAACCAGGGGGAAAGACTGAAGCTTTCTTT
CDR3: CASSQEPGGKTEAFF

D: .
size: .
V: TRBV19
J: TRBJ1-4
DNA: TGTGCCAGTAGTACCCAGCGGGACGGTCTAAGGGAAAAACTGTTTTTT
CDR3: CASSTQRDGLREKLFF

D: TRBD2
size: .
V: TRBV7-6
J: TRBJ2-2
DNA: TGTGCCAGCAGCCTAGCGGGAGGGCCGACCGGGGAGCTGTTTTTT
CDR3: CASSLAGGPTGELFF

D: .
size: .
V: TRBV7-2
J: TRBJ2-1
DNA: TGTGCCAGCAGCTTATGGAAGAGGAACAATGAGCAGTTCTTC
CDR3: CASSLWKRNNEQFF

D: .
size: .
V: TRBV6-5
J: TRBJ2-5
DNA: TGTGCCAGCAACGGTCCGGGAGAGACCCAGTACTTC
CDR3: CASNGPGETQYF

D: .
size: .
V: TRBV6-1
J: TRBJ1-5
DNA: TGTGCCAGCAGTGAGCGGGGTTTCGAGGGGTCTCGGGGTCAGCCCCAGCATTTT
CDR3: CASSERGFEGSRGQPQHF

D: .
size: .
V: TRBV9
J: TRBJ2-3
DNA: TGTGCCAGCAGCCACGGGACTGGATCGGATACGCAGTATTTT
CDR3: CASSHGTGSDTQYF

D: TRBD1
size: .
V: TRBV2
J: TRBJ1-2
DNA: TGTGCCAGCAGGACCCTCCAGGGGGCTGGCGGCTACACCTTC
CDR3: CASRTLQGAGGYTF

D: .
size: .
V: TRBV4-3
J: TRBJ1-5
DNA: TGCGCCAGCAGCCAAGATAGCGGGAGCAATCAGCCCCAGCATTTT
CDR3: CASSQDSGSNQPQHF

D: .
size: once
V: TRBV11-2
J: TRBJ2-5
DNA: TGTGCCAGCAGGGACCATGGACAGATTAAAGAGACCCAGTACTTC
CDR3: CASRDHGQIKETQYF

D: TRBD1
size: .
V: TRBV28
J: TRBJ1-1
DNA: TGTGCCAGCAGTTTATCCGGACAGGGGAACACTGAAGCTTTCTTT
CDR3: CASSLSGQGNTEAFF

D: TRBD1
size: once
V: TRBV29-1
J: TRBJ2-7
DNA: TGCAGCGTGTCTCGGACAGGGGGAAATTCCTACGAGCAGTACTTC
CDR3: CSVSRTGGNSYEQYF

D: TRBD1
size: few
V: TRBV29-1
J: TRBJ1-4
DNA: TGCAGCGTTGGGGACAGGGCTACTAATGAAAAACTGTTTTTT
CDR3: CSVGDRATNEKLFF

D: .
size: .
V: TRBV19
J: TRBJ1-1
DNA: TGTGCCAGTAGGGTCGGCGGAGCGCTGAACACTGAAGCTTTCTTT
CDR3: CASRVGGALNTEAFF

D: .
size: .
V: TRBV11-2
J: TRBJ1-2
DNA: TGTGCCAGCAGCTTGACTTATAACTATGGCTACACCTTC
CDR3: CASSLTYNYGYTF

D: TRBD1
size: .
V: TRBV6-5
J: TRBJ1-1
DNA: TGTGCCAGCAGGCGACAGGGGGCGACTGAAGCTTTCTTT
CDR3: CASRRQGATEAFF

D: .
size: .
V: TRBV6-5
J: TRBJ1-5
DNA: TGTGCCAGCAGTTCCCACTACCAACAGCCCCAGCATTTT
CDR3: CASSSHYQQPQHF

D: .
size: few
V: TRBV19
J: TRBJ1-5
DNA: TGTGCCAGTAGTATGAGGCGGTGGGGCGACAATCAGCCCCAGCATTTT
CDR3: CASSMRRWGDNQPQHF

D: .
size: .
V: TRBV25-1
J: TRBJ1-5
DNA: TGTGCCAGCAGTGACAGAAGCAATCAGCCCCAGCATTTT
CDR3: CASSDRSNQPQHF

D: .
size: .
V: TRBV12-1
J: TRBJ2-5
DNA: TGTGCCAGCAAAAAAGTGGAGGATTTGCAAGAGACCCAGTACTTC
CDR3: CASKKVEDLQETQYF

D: .
size: .
V: TRBV7-6
J: TRBJ2-5
DNA: TGTGCCAGCAGCTTAAGCGGGCTCCAAGAGACCCAGTACTTC
CDR3: CASSLSGLQETQYF

D: .
size: .
V: TRBV6-5
J: TRBJ2-7
DNA: TGTGCCAGCAGGTTACAGCTTTACGAGCAGTACTTC
CDR3: CASRLQLYEQYF

D: TRBD1
size: .
V: TRBV15
J: TRBJ2-5
DNA: TGTGCCACCAGCAGAGGGGGACAGGGAGAGACCCAGTACTTC
CDR3: CATSRGGQGETQYF

D: .
size: .
V: TRBV4-1
J: TRBJ1-6
DNA: TGCGCCAGCAGCCAAGATCGGAGGTATAATTCACCCCTCCACTTT
CDR3: CASSQDRRYNSPLHF

D: .
size: .
V: TRBV7-9
J: TRBJ2-4
DNA: TGTGCCAGCAGCCCGGACAGTGGGGCCCAAAACATTCAGTACTTC
CDR3: CASSPDSGAQNIQYF

D: TRBD1
size: .
V: TRBV5-1
J: TRBJ2-4
DNA: TGCGCCAGCAGCTTAGGACAGGGTTTAGCCAAAAACATTCAGTACTTC
CDR3: CASSLGQGLAKNIQYF

D: .
size: .
V: TRBV13
J: TRBJ1-6
DNA: TGTGCCAGCAGCTTATCTCGGCGGGGGCGGGAGAGCCCTTCACCCCTCCACTTT
CDR3: CASSLSRRGRESPSPLHF

D: .
size: once
V: TRBV18
J: TRBJ1-3
DNA: TGTGCCAGCTCCACAGGCTTGGGAAACACCATATATTTT
CDR3: CASSTGLGNTIYF

D: TRBD2
size: many
V: TRBV6-1
J: TRBJ2-3
DNA: TGTGCCAGCAGTGAATGGACTAGCGGGATTGGAAATACGCAGTATTTT
CDR3: CASSEWTSGIGNTQYF

D: .
size: .
V: TRBV28
J: TRBJ1-5
DNA: TGTGCCAGCAGTTTTTGGGTTACAGGGAGCAATCAGCCCCAGCATTTT
CDR3: CASSFWVTGSNQPQHF

D: TRBD2
size: .
V: TRBV14
J: TRBJ2-7
DNA: TGTGCCAGCAGCCAGCCTAAATCTAGCGGGAGGTCGGTCGAGCAGTACTTC
CDR3: CASSQPKSSGRSVEQYF

D: TRBD1
size: once
V: TRBV24-1
J: TRBJ1-3
DNA: TGTGCCACCAGTGAAGGACAGGTTTCGGGAAACACCATATATTTT
CDR3: CATSEGQVSGNTIYF

D: .
size: .
V: TRBV5-6
J: TRBJ2-3
DNA: TGTGCCAGCAGCTTGCTGGGGGGAAGCACAGATACGCAGTATTTT
CDR3: CASSLLGGSTDTQYF

D: .
size: once
V: TRBV28
J: TRBJ2-1
DNA: TGTGCCAGCAGCCCCCGCGAGGAGCAGTTCTTC
CDR3: CASSPREEQFF

D: TRBD2
size: few
V: TRBV9
J: TRBJ2-5
DNA: TGTGCCAGCAGCGTAGGTGTTAGCGGGCAAGAGACCCAGTACTTC
CDR3: CASSVGVSGQETQYF

D: .
size: once
V: TRBV19
J: TRBJ1-4
DNA: TGTGCCAGTACCCTCACCGGGATTGCTAATGAAAAACTGTTTTTT
CDR3: CASTLTGIANEKLFF

D: .
size: .
V: TRBV19
J: TRBJ2-2
DNA: TGTGCCAGTGCCCCGGGACACCTAAACACCGGGGAGCTGTTTTTT
CDR3: CASAPGHLNTGELFF

D: TRBD1
size: .
V: TRBV6-6
J: TRBJ1-1
DNA: TGTGCCAGCAGTCCACAGGGGACGAACACTGAAGCTTTCTTT
CDR3: CASSPQGTNTEAFF

D: .
size: .
V: TRBV21-1
J: TRBJ2-4
DNA: TGTGCCAGCAGCAAAACCCCCTTTTCCCGGGAGGGTCGAAACATTCAGTACTTC
CDR3: CASSKTPFSREGRNIQYF

D: .
size: .
V: TRBV3-1/TRBV3-2
J: TRBJ2-3
DNA: TGTGCCAGCAGCCAAGGGCGGGTGGCAGATACGCAGTATTTT
CDR3: CASSQGRVADTQYF

D: .
size: .
V: TRBV21-1
J: TRBJ2-7
DNA: TGTGCCAGCAGCAAAAGGGGTACATACAAGAACTACTCCTACGAGCAGTACTTC
CDR3: CASSKRGTYKNYSYEQYF

D: TRBD1
size: .
V: TRBV19
J: TRBJ2-6
DNA: TGTGCCAGTACTCCGGGACAGGGGTTCTCCTCTGGGGCCAACGTCCTGACTTTC
CDR3: CASTPGQGFSSGANVLTF

D: .
size: .
V: TRBV7-8
J: TRBJ1-2
DNA: TGTGCCAGCAGCTTAGCGGGGGGGTATGGCTACACCTTC
CDR3: CASSLAGGYGYTF

D: TRBD2
size: .
V: TRBV5-1
J: TRBJ2-2
DNA: TGCGCCAGCAGCCCAGGGACTAGCGCGAACACCGGGGAGCTGTTTTTT
CDR3: CASSPGTSANTGELFF